This TCR beta chain came from a study of vaccination effects on CD4 cells after COVID-19. Assay: immunoSEQ multiplex PCR; the TCRdb copy retains only in-frame clones and omits some. Of under 30,000 clones detected, about 73% appear once; the ten largest clones hold 15% to 20%. The CDR3 totals 9 residues. Trimming took 4 bases from V and 4 from J, leaving 2 bases between them. Germline-derived CDR1 and CDR2 are SQVTM and ANQGSEA. The study's findings and limits: Vaccine- and infection-induced clones showed marked clonal contraction late following vaccination.

Expansion with viral peptide pools was applied to antigen-specific CD4+ T cells by the ViraFEST assay prior to sequencing. CD4+ T cells were isolated after about nine days of culture. Participants got two doses of BNT162b2 or mRNA-1273 vaccine. Among the vaccine recipients, none had a prior SARS-CoV-2 infection, and nucleocapsid antibodies were negative. Culturing of a few million PBMC per well took place with roughly 10 IU/ml IL-2 and 9 to 10 ug/ml peptides. IL-2 medium supplanted half the medium on days 3 and 7. Regarding this clone: Its specificity is not known.

The genes are TRBV29-1 and TRBJ2-7, with D unresolved. The clonotype comes from a human donor who received a COVID-19 vaccine. The sample consisted of CD4+ T cells from PBMCs cultured with HCoV-OC43 spike peptides, taken after COVID-19 vaccination. Sample subset: HCoV-OC43 spike overlapping peptide pool stimulation. DNA for the CDR3: TGCAGCGTTGTTTACGAGCAGTACTTC. Protein: CSVVYEQYF.